The source of this TCR beta chain is a study of blood T cell repertoires in COVID-19. Participant ages covered roughly 18 to 90 years across 20 to 25 US areas. Profiling relied on immunoSEQ multiplex PCR, and the TCRdb table lists in-frame clones only, not all of them. Here the sample spans under 500,000 clones, 87% being singletons. With 0 bases clipped from V and 3 bases from J, the junction kept 3 bases outside the gene matches. The length of the CDR3 is 15 residues. Germline CDR1 and CDR2: SGHRS and YFSETQ. The sequencing input was PBMCs or T cells enriched from blood (not recorded which). The source of this sequence is a woman aged 18-35 years with acute COVID-19. The rearrangement links TRBV5-1 to TRBJ2-1; TRBD2 matches 7 bases. As DNA, the CDR3 is TGCGCCAGCAGCTTGGCCGGGGGGAACTACAATGAGCAGTTCTTC. Translating gives CASSLAGGNYNEQFF.